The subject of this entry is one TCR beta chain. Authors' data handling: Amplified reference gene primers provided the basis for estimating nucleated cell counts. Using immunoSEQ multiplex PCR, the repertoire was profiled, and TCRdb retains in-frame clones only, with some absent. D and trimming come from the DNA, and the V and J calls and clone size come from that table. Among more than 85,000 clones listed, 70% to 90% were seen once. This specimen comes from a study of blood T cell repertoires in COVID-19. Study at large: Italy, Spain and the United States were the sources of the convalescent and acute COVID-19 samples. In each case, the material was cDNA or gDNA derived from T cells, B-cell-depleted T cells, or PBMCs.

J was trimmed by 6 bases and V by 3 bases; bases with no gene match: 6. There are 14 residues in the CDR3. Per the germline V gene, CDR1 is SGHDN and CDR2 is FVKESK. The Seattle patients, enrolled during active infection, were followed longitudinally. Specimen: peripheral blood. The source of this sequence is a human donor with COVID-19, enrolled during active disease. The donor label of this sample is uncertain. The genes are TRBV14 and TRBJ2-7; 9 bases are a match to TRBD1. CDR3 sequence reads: CASSQMGQGPEQYF. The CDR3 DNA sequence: TGTGCCAGCAGCCAGATGGGACAGGGACCCGAGCAGTACTTC. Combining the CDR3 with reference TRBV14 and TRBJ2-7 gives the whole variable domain EAGVTQFPSHSVIEKGQTVTLRCDPISGHDNLYWYRRVMGKEIKFLLHFVKESKQDESGMPNNRFLAERTGGTYSTLKVQPAELEDSGVYFCASSQMGQGPEQYFGPGTRLTVT.